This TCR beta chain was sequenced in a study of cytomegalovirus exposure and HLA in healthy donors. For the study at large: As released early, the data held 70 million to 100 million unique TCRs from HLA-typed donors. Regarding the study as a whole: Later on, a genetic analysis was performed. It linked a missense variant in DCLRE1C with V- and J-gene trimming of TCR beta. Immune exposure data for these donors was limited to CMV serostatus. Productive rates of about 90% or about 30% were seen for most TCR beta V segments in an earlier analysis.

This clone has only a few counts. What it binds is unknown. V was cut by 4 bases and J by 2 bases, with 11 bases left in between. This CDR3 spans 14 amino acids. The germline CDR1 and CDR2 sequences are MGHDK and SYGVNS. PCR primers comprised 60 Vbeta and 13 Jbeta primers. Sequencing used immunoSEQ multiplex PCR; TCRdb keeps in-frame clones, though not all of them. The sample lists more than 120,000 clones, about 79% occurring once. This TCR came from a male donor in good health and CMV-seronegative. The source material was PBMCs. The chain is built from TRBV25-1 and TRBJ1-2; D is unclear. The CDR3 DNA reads TGTGCCAGCAGTGCTCTGGGCTTAAACTATGGCTACACCTTC. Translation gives CASSALGLNYGYTF.